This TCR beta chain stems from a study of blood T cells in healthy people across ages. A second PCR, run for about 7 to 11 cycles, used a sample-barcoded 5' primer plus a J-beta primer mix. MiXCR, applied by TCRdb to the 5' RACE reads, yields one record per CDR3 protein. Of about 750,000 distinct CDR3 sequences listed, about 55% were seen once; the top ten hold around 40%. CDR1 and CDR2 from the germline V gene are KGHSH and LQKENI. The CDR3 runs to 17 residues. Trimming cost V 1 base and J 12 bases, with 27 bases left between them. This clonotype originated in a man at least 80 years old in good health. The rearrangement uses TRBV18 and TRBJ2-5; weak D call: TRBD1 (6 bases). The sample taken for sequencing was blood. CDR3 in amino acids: CASSPRVQDTPYQGKYF. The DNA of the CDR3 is TGTGCCAGCTCACCACGCGTACAGGACACTCCCTACCAGGGGAAGTACTTC.